This is a list of T cell receptor beta chains from one sample in a study of cytomegalovirus exposure and HLA in healthy donors. The table came from immunoSEQ multiplex PCR; TCRdb's copy has only in-frame clones and leaves some out. The sample has 95,000 to 110,000 clones; over 80% are singletons. The specimen was PBMCs. The receptors come from a man aged 25 to 40 in good health and CMV-seropositive. Each CDR3 is given with its conserved first and last residue. A D gene is named only where the DNA matches it firmly. Only some rows state a clone size, as once, few, many or a class for expanded clones.

TRBJ1-1 | NA | TRBV4-1 | NA | CASSHDHRAGTEAFF | TGCGCCAGCAGCCATGATCACAGGGCGGGTACTGAAGCTTTCTTT
TRBJ2-4 | TRBD1 | TRBV6-5 | NA | CASSYNRGGDIQYF | TGTGCCAGCAGTTACAACAGGGGTGGGGACATTCAGTACTTC
TRBJ1-2 | NA | TRBV5-6 | once | CASSWRQAGAYGYTF | TGTGCCAGCAGCTGGCGACAGGCGGGCGCCTATGGCTACACCTTC
TRBJ2-7 | TRBD1 | TRBV7-9 | few | CSSSWGGQGHPYEQYF | TGTTCCAGCAGCTGGGGGGGACAGGGGCATCCCTACGAGCAGTACTTC
TRBJ1-1 | NA | TRBV15 | once | CATSDSPRGNTEAFF | TGTGCCACCAGCGATTCCCCTAGGGGGAACACTGAAGCTTTCTTT
TRBJ1-5 | TRBD1 | TRBV5-1 | few | CASSPGTGALGQPQHF | TGCGCCAGCAGCCCAGGGACAGGGGCATTGGGGCAGCCCCAGCATTTT
TRBJ2-5 | TRBD2 | TRBV7-6 | NA | CASSLWTSPESQYF | TGTGCCAGCAGCCTGTGGACTAGCCCCGAGTCCCAGTACTTC
TRBJ2-3 | NA | TRBV6-4 | NA | CASSGGLVTDTQYF | TGTGCCAGCAGCGGGGGGCTCGTCACAGATACGCAGTATTTT
TRBJ1-5 | NA | TRBV27 | once | CASSSAQGLGNQPQHF | TGTGCCAGCAGTTCAGCACAGGGTTTGGGCAATCAGCCCCAGCATTTT
TRBJ2-7 | TRBD1 | TRBV19 | NA | CASRSRTGKYEQYF | TGTGCCAGTAGGTCTCGGACAGGGAAGTACGAGCAGTACTTC
TRBJ2-5 | NA | TRBV7-6 | NA | CASSPSLGFRETQYF | TGTGCCAGCAGCCCCTCACTAGGGTTTAGGGAGACCCAGTACTTC
TRBJ2-1 | TRBD2 | TRBV6-5 | NA | CASTPGASGGREQFF | TGTGCCAGCACCCCGGGGGCTAGCGGGGGCCGTGAGCAGTTCTTC
TRBJ2-3 | TRBD2 | TRBV19 | NA | CASSILLAGGRYTQYF | TGTGCCAGTAGTATTCTACTAGCGGGGGGCAGATATACGCAGTATTTT
TRBJ1-2 | NA | TRBV12-2 | NA | CASRPRQGLANYGYTF | TGTGCAAGTCGCCCCCGACAGGGACTCGCCAACTATGGCTACACCTTC
TRBJ2-3 | TRBD1 | TRBV30 | NA | CAWSPGQGAGDTQYF | TGTGCCTGGAGCCCGGGACAGGGAGCGGGGGATACGCAGTATTTT
TRBJ2-1 | TRBD1 | TRBV6-6 | NA | CASSLSQGVANEQFF | TGTGCCAGCAGCCTTAGTCAGGGGGTAGCAAATGAGCAGTTCTTC
TRBJ2-5 | NA | TRBV30 | few | CAWTRGQLQETQYF | TGTGCCTGGACCAGAGGACAGCTCCAAGAGACCCAGTACTTC
TRBJ1-6 | NA | TRBV19 | NA | CASSMSSGNSPLHF | TGTGCCAGTAGTATGTCTAGCGGGAATTCACCCCTCCACTTT
TRBJ1-2 | NA | TRBV25-1 | NA | CASSSFGLSYGYTF | TGTGCCAGCAGTTCCTTCGGACTGTCCTATGGCTACACCTTC
TRBJ2-7 | NA | TRBV13 | NA | CASRARGGVYEQYF | TGTGCCAGCCGCGCGAGGGGGGGCGTCTACGAGCAGTACTTC
TRBJ1-4 | TRBD1 | TRBV6-5 | NA | CASSPQGPREKLFF | TGTGCCAGCAGTCCACAGGGGCCCCGTGAAAAACTGTTTTTT
TRBJ1-5 | TRBD1 | TRBV2 | NA | CAGGTGPSAQHF | TGTGCTGGAGGGACAGGCCCTTCGGCCCAGCATTTT
TRBJ2-3 | NA | TRBV29-1 | few | CSLRAGSTDTQYF | TGCAGCTTGAGGGCGGGCAGCACAGATACGCAGTATTTT
TRBJ1-5 | NA | TRBV5-6 | NA | CASSFGDYRANQPQHF | TGTGCCAGCAGCTTTGGGGACTACAGGGCCAATCAGCCCCAGCATTTT
TRBJ2-1 | NA | TRBV5-6 | NA | CASSFGFSPNEQFF | TGTGCCAGCAGCTTCGGGTTTTCCCCGAATGAGCAGTTCTTC
TRBJ2-2 | TRBD1 | TRBV6-5 | NA | CASQGQGYPGELFF | TGTGCCAGCCAGGGACAGGGATACCCCGGGGAGCTGTTTTTT
TRBJ2-7 | NA | TRBV5-8 | NA | CASSLDRFGYEQYF | TGTGCCAGCAGCTTGGACAGGTTCGGCTACGAGCAGTACTTC
TRBJ1-5 | NA | TRBV5-6 | NA | CASSLRGVNQPQHF | TGTGCCAGCAGCCTCCGGGGTGTTAATCAGCCCCAGCATTTT
TRBJ2-1 | NA | TRBV11-1 | NA | CASSLDSEVYNEQFF | TGTGCCAGCAGCTTAGACTCAGAGGTTTACAATGAGCAGTTCTTC
TRBJ2-7 | NA | TRBV5-1 | NA | CASSLERITGLGFYEQYF | TGCGCCAGCAGCTTGGAAAGGATAACGGGACTTGGATTCTACGAGCAGTACTTC
TRBJ1-3 | NA | TRBV30 | NA | CAWGSGGNTIYF | TGTGCCTGGGGGTCAGGGGGAAACACCATATATTTT
TRBJ1-2 | NA | TRBV27 | NA | CASSPRQAGGYTF | TGTGCCAGCAGCCCCAGACAGGCCGGCGGCTACACCTTC
TRBJ2-1 | TRBD2 | TRBV20-1 | NA | CSARGTSLFF | TGCAGTGCCAGGGGGACTAGCCTTTTCTTC
TRBJ1-5 | NA | TRBV27 | NA | CASGLVGRGNQPQHF | TGTGCCAGCGGGTTGGTTGGTCGAGGGAATCAGCCCCAGCATTTT
TRBJ1-2 | NA | TRBV30 | NA | CAWSLDYGYTF | TGTGCCTGGAGTTTAGACTATGGCTACACCTTC
TRBJ1-5 | NA | TRBV30 | NA | CAWSVRGIRSNQPQHF | TGTGCCTGGAGTGTTAGAGGGATCCGTAGCAATCAGCCCCAGCATTTT
TRBJ2-7 | NA | TRBV20-1 | few | CSARSDEQYF | TGCAGTGCTAGGAGCGACGAGCAGTACTTC
TRBJ2-5 | TRBD2 | TRBV2 | NA | CASRRGLAGGLQETQYF | TGTGCCAGCCGCCGGGGACTAGCGGGGGGCCTACAAGAGACCCAGTACTTC
TRBJ2-4 | NA | TRBV27 | NA | CASSLWGSRENSQYF | TGTGCCAGCAGTTTATGGGGCAGCCGAGAGAACAGTCAGTACTTC
TRBJ2-2 | NA | TRBV7-9 | NA | CASSLKAGELFF | TGTGCCAGCAGCCTAAAAGCGGGGGAGCTGTTTTTT
TRBJ1-5 | NA | TRBV7-8 | NA | CASSLSEVSNQPQHF | TGTGCCAGCAGCTTATCTGAGGTTAGCAATCAGCCCCAGCATTTT
TRBJ1-5 | NA | TRBV30 | NA | CAWSYDFANQPQHF | TGTGCCTGGAGCTACGATTTCGCCAATCAGCCCCAGCATTTT
TRBJ2-3 | NA | TRBV2 | NA | CASKEESDTQYF | TGTGCCAGCAAGGAGGAATCAGATACGCAGTATTTT
TRBJ1-2 | TRBD1 | TRBV7-6 | NA | CASSRQGGYGYTF | TGTGCCAGCAGCCGACAGGGTGGGTATGGCTACACCTTC
TRBJ2-7 | TRBD1 | TRBV18 | once | CLRLDRGNPSYEQYF | TGTTTACGATTGGACAGGGGAAATCCCTCTTACGAGCAGTACTTC
TRBJ2-7 | NA | TRBV5-1 | NA | CASDRSYEQYF | TGCGCCAGTGACAGGTCCTACGAGCAGTACTTC
TRBJ1-2 | NA | TRBV30 | NA | CAWSVQAAAGGYTF | TGTGCCTGGAGTGTACAAGCGGCAGCGGGCGGCTACACCTTC
TRBJ1-1 | NA | TRBV27 | few | CASSLRGNTEAFF | TGTGCCAGCAGTTTAAGAGGGAACACTGAAGCTTTCTTT
TRBJ2-1 | TRBD2 | TRBV5-5 | NA | CASSLQLAGTEQFF | TGTGCCAGCAGCTTGCAACTAGCGGGGACAGAGCAGTTCTTC
TRBJ1-4 | NA | TRBV5-1 | NA | CASAEQGEKLFF | TGCGCCAGCGCTGAACAGGGAGAAAAACTGTTTTTT
TRBJ2-4 | NA | TRBV5-1 | NA | CASSLGGWGGNIQYF | TGCGCCAGCAGCTTAGGGGGATGGGGGGGAAACATTCAGTACTTC
TRBJ2-2 | NA | TRBV27 | NA | CASGQFISGELFF | TGTGCCAGCGGTCAGTTTATATCCGGGGAGCTGTTTTTT
TRBJ2-7 | NA | TRBV11-3 | once | CASSLLSGGPWEQYF | TGTGCCAGCAGCTTACTCTCGGGGGGCCCGTGGGAGCAGTACTTC
TRBJ2-5 | TRBD2 | TRBV7-2 | NA | CASSFTRLAGQEAQYF | TGTGCCAGCAGCTTTACCCGACTAGCGGGGCAAGAGGCCCAGTACTTC